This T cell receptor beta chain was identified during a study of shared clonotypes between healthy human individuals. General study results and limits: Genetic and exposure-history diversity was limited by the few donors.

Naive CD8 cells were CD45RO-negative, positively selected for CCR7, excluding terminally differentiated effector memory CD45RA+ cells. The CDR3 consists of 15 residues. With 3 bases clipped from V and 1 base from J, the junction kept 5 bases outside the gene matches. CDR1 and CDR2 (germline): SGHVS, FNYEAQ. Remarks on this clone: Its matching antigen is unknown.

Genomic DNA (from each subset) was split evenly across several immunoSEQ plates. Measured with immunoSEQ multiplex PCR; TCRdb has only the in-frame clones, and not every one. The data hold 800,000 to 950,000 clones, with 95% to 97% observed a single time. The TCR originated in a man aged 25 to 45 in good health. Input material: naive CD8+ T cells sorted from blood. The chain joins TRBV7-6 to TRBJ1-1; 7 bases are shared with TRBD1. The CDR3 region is CASSFSRTGNTEAFF. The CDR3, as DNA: TGTGCCAGCAGCTTTTCAAGGACAGGGAACACTGAAGCTTTCTTT. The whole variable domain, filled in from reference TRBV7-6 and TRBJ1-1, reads GAGVSQSPRYKVTKRGQDVALRCDPISGHVSLYWYRQALGQGPEFLTYFNYEAQQDKSGLPNDRFSAERPEGSISTLTIQRTEQRDSAMYRCASSFSRTGNTEAFFGQGTRLTVV.